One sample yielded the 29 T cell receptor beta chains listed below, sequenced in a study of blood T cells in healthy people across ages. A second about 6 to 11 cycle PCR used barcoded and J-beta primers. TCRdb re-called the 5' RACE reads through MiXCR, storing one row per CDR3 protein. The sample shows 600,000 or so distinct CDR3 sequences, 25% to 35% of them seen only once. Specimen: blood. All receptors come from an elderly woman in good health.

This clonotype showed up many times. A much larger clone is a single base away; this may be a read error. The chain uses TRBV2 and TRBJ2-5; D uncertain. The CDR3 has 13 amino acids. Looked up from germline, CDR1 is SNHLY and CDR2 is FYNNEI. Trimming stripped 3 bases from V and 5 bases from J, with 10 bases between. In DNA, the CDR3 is TGTGCCAGCAGTGATTCGGAGTGGGAGACCCAGTACTTC. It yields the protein CASSDSEWETQYF.

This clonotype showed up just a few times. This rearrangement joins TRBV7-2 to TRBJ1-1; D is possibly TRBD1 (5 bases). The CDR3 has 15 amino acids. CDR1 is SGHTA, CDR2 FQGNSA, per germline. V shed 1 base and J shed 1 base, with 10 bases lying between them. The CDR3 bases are TGTGCCAGCAGCTTAGACCGGGACGCGAACACTGAAGCTTTCTTT. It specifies CASSLDRDANTEAFF.

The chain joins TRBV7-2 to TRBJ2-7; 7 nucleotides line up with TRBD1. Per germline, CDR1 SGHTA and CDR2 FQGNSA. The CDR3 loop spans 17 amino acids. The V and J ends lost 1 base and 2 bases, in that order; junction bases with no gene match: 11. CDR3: CASSLESVGGSAYEQYF. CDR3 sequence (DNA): TGTGCCAGCAGCTTAGAATCGGTAGGGGGCTCCGCCTACGAGCAGTACTTC.

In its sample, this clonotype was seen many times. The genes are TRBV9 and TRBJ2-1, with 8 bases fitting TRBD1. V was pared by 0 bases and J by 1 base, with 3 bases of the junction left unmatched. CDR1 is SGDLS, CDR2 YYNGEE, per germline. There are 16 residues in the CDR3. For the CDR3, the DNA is TGTGCCAGCAGCGTAGAAGACAGGGGTTCCTACAATGAGCAGTTCTTC. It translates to CASSVEDRGSYNEQFF.

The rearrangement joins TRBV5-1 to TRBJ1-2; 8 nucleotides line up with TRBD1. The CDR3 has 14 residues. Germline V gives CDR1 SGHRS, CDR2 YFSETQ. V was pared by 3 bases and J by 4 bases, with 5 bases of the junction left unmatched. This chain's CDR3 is CASSSTGDSYGYTF. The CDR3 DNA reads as TGCGCCAGCAGCTCGACAGGGGATTCCTATGGCTACACCTTC.

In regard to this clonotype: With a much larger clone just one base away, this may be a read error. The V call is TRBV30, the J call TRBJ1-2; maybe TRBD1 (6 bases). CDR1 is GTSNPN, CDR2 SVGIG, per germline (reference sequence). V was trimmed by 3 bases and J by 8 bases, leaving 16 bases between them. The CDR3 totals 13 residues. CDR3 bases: TGTGCCTGGAGGGGGCAGGACAGCCTGGGCTACACCTTC. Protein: CAWRGQDSLGYTF.

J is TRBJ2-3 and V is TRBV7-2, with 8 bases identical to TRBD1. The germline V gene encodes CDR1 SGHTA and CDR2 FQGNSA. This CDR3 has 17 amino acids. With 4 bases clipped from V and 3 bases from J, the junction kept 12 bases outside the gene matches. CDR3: CASSSGSRGLATDTQYF. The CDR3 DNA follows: TGTGCCAGCAGCTCGGGTTCCAGGGGGCTCGCTACAGATACGCAGTATTTT. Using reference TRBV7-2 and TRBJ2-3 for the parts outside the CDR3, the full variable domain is GAGVSQSPSNKVTEKGKDVELRCDPISGHTALYWYRQSLGQGLEFLIYFQGNSAPDKSGLPSDRFSAERTGGSVSTLTIQRTQQEDSAVYLCASSSGSRGLATDTQYFGPGTRLTVL.

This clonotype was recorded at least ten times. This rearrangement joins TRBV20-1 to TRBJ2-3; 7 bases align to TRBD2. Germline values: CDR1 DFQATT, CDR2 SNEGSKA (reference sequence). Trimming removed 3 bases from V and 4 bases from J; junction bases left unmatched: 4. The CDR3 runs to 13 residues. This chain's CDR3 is CSASWGGADTQYF. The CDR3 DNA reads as TGCAGTGCTAGCTGGGGGGGTGCAGATACGCAGTATTTT.

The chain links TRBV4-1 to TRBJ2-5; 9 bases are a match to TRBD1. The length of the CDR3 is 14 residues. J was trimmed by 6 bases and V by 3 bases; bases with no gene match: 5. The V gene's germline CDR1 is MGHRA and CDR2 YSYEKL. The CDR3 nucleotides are TGCGCCAGCAGCCATGTAGACAGGGGGAAGACCCAGTACTTC. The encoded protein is CASSHVDRGKTQYF.

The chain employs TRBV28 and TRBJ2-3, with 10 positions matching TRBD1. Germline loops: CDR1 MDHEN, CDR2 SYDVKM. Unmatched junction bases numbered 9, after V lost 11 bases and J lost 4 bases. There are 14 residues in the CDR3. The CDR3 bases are TGTGCCGGCATGGGGGGACAGGGGTCAGATACGCAGTATTTT. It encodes CAGMGGQGSDTQYF.

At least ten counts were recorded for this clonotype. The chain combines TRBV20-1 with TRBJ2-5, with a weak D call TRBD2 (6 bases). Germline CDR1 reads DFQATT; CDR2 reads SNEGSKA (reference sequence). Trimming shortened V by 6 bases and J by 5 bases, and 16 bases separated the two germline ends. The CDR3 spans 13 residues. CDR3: CSAPPLRGETQYF. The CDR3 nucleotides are TGCAGTGCCCCACCTCTGCGGGGCGAGACCCAGTACTTC.

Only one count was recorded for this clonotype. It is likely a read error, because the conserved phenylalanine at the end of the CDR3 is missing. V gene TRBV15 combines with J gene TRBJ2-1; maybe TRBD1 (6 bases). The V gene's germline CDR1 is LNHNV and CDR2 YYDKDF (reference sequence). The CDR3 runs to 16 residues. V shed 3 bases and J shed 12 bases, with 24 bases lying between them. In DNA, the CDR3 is TGTGCCACCAGCAGGGGAGACAGGACCAATACAATGAGGCAGTTCGTC. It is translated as CATSRGDRTNTMRQFV.

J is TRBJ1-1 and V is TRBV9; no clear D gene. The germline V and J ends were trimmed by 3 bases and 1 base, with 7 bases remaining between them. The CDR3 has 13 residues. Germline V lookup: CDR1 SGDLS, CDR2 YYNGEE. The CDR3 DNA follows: TGTGCCAGCAGCGGCCCTCGGAACACTGAAGCTTTCTTT. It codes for CASSGPRNTEAFF.

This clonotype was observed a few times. The CDR3 here is CASMGTSRYGYTF. The CDR3 region has the DNA TGTGCCAGCATGGGGACATCCCGCTATGGCTACACCTTC. J is TRBJ1-2 and V is TRBV12-3 or TRBV12-4, with D possibly TRBD1 on 6 matching bases. The CDR3 is 13 amino acids. Trimming removed 7 bases at V and 4 bases at J, with 13 bases between.

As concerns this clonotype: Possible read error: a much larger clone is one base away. The CDR3, as DNA: TGTACCACCAGTGATCCACCCAACACAGATACGCAGTATTTT. This encodes CTTSDPPNTDTQYF. The V call is TRBV24-1, the J call TRBJ2-3, with unresolved D. This CDR3 has 14 residues. Looked up from germline, CDR1 is KGHDR and CDR2 is SFDVKD.

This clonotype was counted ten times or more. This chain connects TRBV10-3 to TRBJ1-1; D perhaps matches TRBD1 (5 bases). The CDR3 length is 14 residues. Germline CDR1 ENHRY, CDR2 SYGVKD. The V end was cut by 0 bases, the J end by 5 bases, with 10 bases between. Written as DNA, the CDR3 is TGTGCCATCAGTGAGTCACAGGCGGAGACTGAAGCTTTCTTT. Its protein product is CAISESQAETEAFF.

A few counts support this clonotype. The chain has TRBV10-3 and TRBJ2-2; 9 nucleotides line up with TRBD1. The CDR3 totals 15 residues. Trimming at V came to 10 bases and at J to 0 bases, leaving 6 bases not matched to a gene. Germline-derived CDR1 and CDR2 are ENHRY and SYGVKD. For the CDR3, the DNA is TGTGCCACCGAGGACAGGGGTTCGAACACCGGGGAGCTGTTTTTT. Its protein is CATEDRGSNTGELFF.

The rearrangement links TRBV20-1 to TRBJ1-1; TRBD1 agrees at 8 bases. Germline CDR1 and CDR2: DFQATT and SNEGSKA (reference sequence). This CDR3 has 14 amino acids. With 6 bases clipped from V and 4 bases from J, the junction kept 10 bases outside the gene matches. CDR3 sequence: CSAPRHTGGTEAFF. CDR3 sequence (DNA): TGCAGTGCCCCCCGCCACACAGGGGGCACTGAAGCTTTCTTT.

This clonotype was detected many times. The CDR3 DNA reads TGTGCCTGGAGCCCTAGCGGGCTCGGGGTAGATACGCAGTATTTT. Translation: CAWSPSGLGVDTQYF. The chain employs TRBV30 and TRBJ2-3, with 8 bases lining up with TRBD2. The CDR3 runs 15 residues. Germline V gene sequence: CDR1 GTSNPN, CDR2 SVGIG (reference sequence). J gave up 5 bases and V 3 bases, and 10 bases lay outside the gene matches.

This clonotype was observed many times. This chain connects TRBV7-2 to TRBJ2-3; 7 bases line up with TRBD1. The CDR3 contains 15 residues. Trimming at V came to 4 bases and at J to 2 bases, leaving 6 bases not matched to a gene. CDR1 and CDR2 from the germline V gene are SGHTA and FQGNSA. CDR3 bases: TGTGCCAGCAGCTCTCGGGACAGATACACAGATACGCAGTATTTT. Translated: CASSSRDRYTDTQYF.

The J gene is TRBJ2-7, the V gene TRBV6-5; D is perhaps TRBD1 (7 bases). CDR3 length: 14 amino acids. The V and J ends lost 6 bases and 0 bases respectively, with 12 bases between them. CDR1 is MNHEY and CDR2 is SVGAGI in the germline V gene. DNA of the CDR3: TGTGCCAGCAGGCAGGGGGGTGACTCCTACGAGCAGTACGTC. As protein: CASRQGGDSYEQYV.

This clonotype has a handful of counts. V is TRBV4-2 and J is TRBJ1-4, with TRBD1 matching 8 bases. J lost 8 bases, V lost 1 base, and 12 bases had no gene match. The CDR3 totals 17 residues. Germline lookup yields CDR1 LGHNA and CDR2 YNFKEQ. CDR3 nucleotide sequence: TGTGCCAGCAGCCAAGGGGGGAGAGGACAGGGAAGGGAAAAACTGTTTTTT. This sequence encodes CASSQGGRGQGREKLFF.

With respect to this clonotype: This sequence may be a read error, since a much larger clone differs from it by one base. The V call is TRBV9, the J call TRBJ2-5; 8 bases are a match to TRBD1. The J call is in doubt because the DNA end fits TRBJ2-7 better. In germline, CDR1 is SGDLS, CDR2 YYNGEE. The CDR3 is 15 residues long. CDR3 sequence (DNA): TGTGCCAGCAGCGTAGCCCCACAGGGGGAGTACGAGCAGTACTTC. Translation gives CASSVAPQGEYEQYF.

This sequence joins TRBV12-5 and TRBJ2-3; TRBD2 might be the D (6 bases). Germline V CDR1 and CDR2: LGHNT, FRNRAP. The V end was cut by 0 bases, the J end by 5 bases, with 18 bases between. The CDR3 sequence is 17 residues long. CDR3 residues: CASGLVRTTNKGDTQYF. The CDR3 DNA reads TGTGCTAGTGGTTTGGTACGGACTACCAACAAAGGAGATACGCAGTATTTT.

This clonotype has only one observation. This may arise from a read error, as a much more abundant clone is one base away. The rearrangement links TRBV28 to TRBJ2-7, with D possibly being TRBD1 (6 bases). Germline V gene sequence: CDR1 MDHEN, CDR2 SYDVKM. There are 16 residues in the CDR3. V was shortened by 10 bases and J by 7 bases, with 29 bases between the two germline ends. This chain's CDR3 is CATLTQGVRLYNEQYF. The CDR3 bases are TGTGCCACCCTAACACAGGGAGTAAGGCTTTACAATGAGCAGTACTTC. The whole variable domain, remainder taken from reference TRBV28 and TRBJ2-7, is DVKVTQSSRYLVKRTGEKVFLECVQDMDHENMFWYRQDPGLGLRLIYFSYDVKMKEKGDIPEGYSVSREKKERFSLILESASTNQTSMYLCATLTQGVRLYNEQYFGPGTRLTVT.

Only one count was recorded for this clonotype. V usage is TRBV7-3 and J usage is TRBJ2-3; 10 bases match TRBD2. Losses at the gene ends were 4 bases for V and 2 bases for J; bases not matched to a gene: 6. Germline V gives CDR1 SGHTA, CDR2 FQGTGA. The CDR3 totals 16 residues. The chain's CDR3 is CASSSPGLAPTDTQYF. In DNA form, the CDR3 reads TGTGCCAGCAGCTCCCCGGGACTAGCGCCCACAGATACGCAGTATTTT.

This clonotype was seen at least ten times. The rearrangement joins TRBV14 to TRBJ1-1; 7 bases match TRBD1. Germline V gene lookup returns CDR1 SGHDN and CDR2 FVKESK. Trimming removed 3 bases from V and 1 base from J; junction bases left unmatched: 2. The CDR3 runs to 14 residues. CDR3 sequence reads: CASSQDRWNTEAFF. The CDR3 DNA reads TGTGCCAGCAGCCAGGACAGGTGGAACACTGAAGCTTTCTTT.

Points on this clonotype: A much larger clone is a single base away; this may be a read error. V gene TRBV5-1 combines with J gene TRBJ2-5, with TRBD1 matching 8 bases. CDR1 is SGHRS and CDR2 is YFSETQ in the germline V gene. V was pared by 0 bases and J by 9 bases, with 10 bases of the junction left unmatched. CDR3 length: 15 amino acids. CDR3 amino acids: CASSLEGTGWEPQYF. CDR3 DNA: TGCGCCAGCAGCTTGGAAGGGACAGGATGGGAGCCCCAGTACTTC.

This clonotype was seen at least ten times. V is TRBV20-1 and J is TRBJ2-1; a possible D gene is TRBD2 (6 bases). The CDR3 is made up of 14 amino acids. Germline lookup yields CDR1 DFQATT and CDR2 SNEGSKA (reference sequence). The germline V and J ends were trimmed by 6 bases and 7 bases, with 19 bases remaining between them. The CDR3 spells CSAAGPTSVNEQFF. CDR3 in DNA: TGCAGTGCAGCCGGTCCGACTAGTGTGAATGAGCAGTTCTTC.